What follows are 8 T cell receptor beta chains derived from one specimen sequenced in a study of cytomegalovirus exposure and HLA in healthy donors. The table came from immunoSEQ multiplex PCR; TCRdb's copy has only in-frame clones and leaves some out. The profile shows around 170,000 clones, approximately 90% of them singletons. The material sequenced was PBMCs. These receptors originate from a man in his late teens or twenties in good health and CMV-seronegative.

The chain couples TRBV19 to TRBJ2-7; D call uncertain. V was pared by 4 bases and J by 3 bases, with 4 bases between. Looked up from germline, CDR1 is LNHDA and CDR2 is SQIVND (reference sequence). The CDR3 totals 11 residues. The CDR3: CASSTVYEQYF. The CDR3 coding sequence is TGTGCCAGTAGTACGGTCTACGAGCAGTACTTC.

This rearrangement joins TRBV18 to TRBJ2-5; the match to TRBD2 covers 11 bases. J was trimmed by 7 bases and V by 6 bases; bases with no gene match: 7. CDR3 length: 14 residues. CDR1 and CDR2 (germline): KGHSH, LQKENI. The CDR3 reads CASSPTSGTGTQYF. CDR3 nucleotide sequence: TGTGCCAGCTCCCCGACTAGCGGGACGGGGACCCAGTACTTC.

The V and J genes are TRBV27 and TRBJ2-5, with a tentative D call TRBD2 (7 bases). Germline assignment: CDR1 MNHEY and CDR2 SMNVEV (reference sequence). Trimming took off 2 bases at V and 5 bases at J, with 21 bases between the two ends. The CDR3 covers 17 residues. The CDR3 reads CASSLRGGSVTGETQYF. The CDR3 DNA follows: TGTGCCAGCAGTTTAAGGGGGGGCTCAGTGACCGGGGAGACCCAGTACTTC.

With respect to this clone: The identical CDR3 is also encoded by other nucleotide sequences in the sample. This chain connects TRBV6-4 to TRBJ2-1; 10 bases agree with TRBD2. The CDR3 runs to 14 residues. Germline CDR1 and CDR2: MRHNA and SNTAGT. V shed 5 bases, J shed 4 bases, and the junction held 2 bases outside the gene matches. The CDR3 loop is CASSILAGYNEQFF. The CDR3 coding sequence is TGTGCCAGCAGTATACTAGCGGGGTACAATGAGCAGTTCTTC.

The gene calls are TRBV2 and TRBJ2-5, with TRBD2 as a possible D gene (5 bases). V was shortened by 2 bases and J by 5 bases, with 12 bases between the two germline ends. The CDR3 sequence is 14 residues long. In germline, CDR1 is SNHLY, CDR2 FYNNEI. The CDR3 reads CASSERRVRETQYF. Written as DNA, the CDR3 is TGTGCCAGCAGTGAAAGGCGGGTACGCGAGACCCAGTACTTC.

The chain recombines TRBV1 with TRBJ2-5; the table calls TRBD2, which could not be checked here. TRBV1 counts as a pseudogene. This CDR3 region has 15 residues. The CDR3 spells CTSSPSGRAQETQYF. CDR3 nucleotide sequence: TGCACCAGCAGCCCTAGCGGGAGGGCCCAGGAGACCCAGTACTTC.

The V gene is TRBV5-1, the J gene TRBJ1-4; 11 bases fit TRBD1. CDR3 length: 16 amino acids. After removal of 4 bases from V and 8 bases from J, the junction contained 10 bases not matched to a gene. Germline-derived CDR1 and CDR2 are SGHRS and YFSETQ. The CDR3 DNA reads TGCGCCAGCAGCCTCGGACAGGGGGCGAGTTGGGAAAAACTGTTTTTT. This translates into CASSLGQGASWEKLFF.

The chain uses TRBV2 and TRBJ2-2; 9 positions match TRBD2. The CDR3 sequence is 15 residues long. CDR1 is SNHLY, CDR2 FYNNEI, per germline. J gave up 3 bases and V 7 bases, and 6 bases lay outside the gene matches. The CDR3: CASMETSGYTGELFF. In DNA form, the CDR3 reads TGTGCCAGCATGGAGACTAGCGGCTACACCGGGGAGCTGTTTTTT.